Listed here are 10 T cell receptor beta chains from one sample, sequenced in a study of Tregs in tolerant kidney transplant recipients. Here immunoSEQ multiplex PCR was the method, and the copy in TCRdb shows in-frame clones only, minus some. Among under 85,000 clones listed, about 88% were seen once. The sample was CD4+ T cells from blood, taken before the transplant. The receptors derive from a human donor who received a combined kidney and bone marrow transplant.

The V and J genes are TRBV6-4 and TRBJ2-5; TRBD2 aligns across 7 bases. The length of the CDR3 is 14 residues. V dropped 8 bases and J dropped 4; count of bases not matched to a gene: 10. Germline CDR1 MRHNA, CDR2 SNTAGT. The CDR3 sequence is CASDDSTSAETQYF. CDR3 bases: TGTGCCAGCGACGATTCAACTAGCGCAGAGACCCAGTACTTC.

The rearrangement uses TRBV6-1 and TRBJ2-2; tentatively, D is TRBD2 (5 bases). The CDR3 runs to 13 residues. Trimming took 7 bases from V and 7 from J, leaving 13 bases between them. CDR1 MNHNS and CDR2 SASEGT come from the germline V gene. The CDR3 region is CASMARASGELFF. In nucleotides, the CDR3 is TGTGCCAGCATGGCGAGGGCGAGCGGGGAGCTGTTTTTT.

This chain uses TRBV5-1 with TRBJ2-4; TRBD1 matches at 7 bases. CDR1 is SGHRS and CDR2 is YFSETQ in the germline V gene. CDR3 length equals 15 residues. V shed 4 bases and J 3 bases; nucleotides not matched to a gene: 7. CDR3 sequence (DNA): TGCGCCAGCAGCAGGGGACAGACTGACAAAAACATTCAGTACTTC. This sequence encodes CASSRGQTDKNIQYF.

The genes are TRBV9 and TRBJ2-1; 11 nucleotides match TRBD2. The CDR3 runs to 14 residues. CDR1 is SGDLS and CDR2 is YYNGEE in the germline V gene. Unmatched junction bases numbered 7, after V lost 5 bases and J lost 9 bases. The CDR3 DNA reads TGTGCCAGCAGTTTAGCGGGAGGGCTTGGTGAGCAGTTCTTC. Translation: CASSLAGGLGEQFF.

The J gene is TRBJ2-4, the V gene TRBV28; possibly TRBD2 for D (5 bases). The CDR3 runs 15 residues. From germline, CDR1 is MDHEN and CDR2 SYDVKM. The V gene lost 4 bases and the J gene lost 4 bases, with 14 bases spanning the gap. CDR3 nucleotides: TGTGCCAGCAGTTCGAGCGGATCGATAAAAAACATTCAGTACTTC. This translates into CASSSSGSIKNIQYF.

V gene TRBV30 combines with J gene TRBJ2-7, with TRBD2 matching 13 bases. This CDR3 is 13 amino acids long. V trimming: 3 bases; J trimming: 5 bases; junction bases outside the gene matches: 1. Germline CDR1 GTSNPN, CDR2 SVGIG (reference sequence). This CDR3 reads CAWSGLAGDEQYF. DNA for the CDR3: TGTGCCTGGAGCGGACTAGCGGGAGACGAGCAGTACTTC.

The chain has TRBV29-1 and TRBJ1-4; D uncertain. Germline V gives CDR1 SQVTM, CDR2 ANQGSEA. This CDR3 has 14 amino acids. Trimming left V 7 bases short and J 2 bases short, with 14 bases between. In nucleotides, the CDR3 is TGCAGCGGCCCCCAGCTGAGGACTAATGAAAAACTGTTTTTT. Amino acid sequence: CSGPQLRTNEKLFF.

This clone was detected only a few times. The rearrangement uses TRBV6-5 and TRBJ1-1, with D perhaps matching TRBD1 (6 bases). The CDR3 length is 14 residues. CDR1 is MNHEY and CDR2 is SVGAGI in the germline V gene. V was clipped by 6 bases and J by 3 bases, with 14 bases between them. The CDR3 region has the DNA TGTGCCAGCAGCAGGAGACAGGCGGACACTGAAGCTTTCTTT. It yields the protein CASSRRQADTEAFF.

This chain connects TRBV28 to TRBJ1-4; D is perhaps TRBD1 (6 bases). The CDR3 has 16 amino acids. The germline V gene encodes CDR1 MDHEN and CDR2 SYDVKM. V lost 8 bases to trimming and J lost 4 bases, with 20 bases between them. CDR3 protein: CASVAGGARGNEKLFF. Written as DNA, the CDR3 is TGTGCCAGCGTTGCGGGGGGGGCGCGGGGTAATGAAAAACTGTTTTTT.

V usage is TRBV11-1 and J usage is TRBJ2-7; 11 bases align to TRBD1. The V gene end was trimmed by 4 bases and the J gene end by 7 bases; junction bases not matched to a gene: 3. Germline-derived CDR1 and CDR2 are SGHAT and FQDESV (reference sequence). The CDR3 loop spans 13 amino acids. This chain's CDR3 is CASSSDRGHEQYF. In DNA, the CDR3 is TGTGCCAGCAGCTCGGACAGGGGGCATGAGCAGTACTTC.